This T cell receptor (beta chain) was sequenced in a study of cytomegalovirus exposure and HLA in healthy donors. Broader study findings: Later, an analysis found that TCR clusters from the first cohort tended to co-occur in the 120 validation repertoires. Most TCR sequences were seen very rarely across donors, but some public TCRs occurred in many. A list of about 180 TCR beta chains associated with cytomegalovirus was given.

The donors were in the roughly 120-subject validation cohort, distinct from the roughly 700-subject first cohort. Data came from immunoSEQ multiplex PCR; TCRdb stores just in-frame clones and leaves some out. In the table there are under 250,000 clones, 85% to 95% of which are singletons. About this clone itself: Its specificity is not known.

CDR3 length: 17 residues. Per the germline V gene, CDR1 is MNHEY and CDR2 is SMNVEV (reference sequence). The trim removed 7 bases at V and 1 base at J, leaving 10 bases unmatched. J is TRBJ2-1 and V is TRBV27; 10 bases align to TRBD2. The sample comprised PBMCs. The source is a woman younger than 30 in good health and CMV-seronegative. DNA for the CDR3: TGTGCCAGCACCCCCAAGCGGGAGGGGTTGTCCTACAATGAGCAGTTCTTC. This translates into CASTPKREGLSYNEQFF.